These 8 T cell receptor beta chains originate from one sample sequenced in a study of T cells expressing NK-cell markers. TCRdb processed the 5' RACE reads again and assigns one entry to each CDR3 protein, with no DNA. The listing records about 450,000 distinct CDR3 sequences. The sequencing sample was made of blood T cells: a sorted CD56 or NKG2C T cell subset, CD4+ or CD8+ T cells, or bulk PBMC T cells (not recorded which). These receptors all stem from a woman between 18 and 75 years old in good health.

The rearrangement joins TRBV20-1 to TRBJ2-1; TCRdb indicates TRBD1, and absent DNA this call remains unverified. This CDR3 contains 11 residues. Germline loops: CDR1 DFQATT, CDR2 SNEGSKA (reference sequence). CDR3 protein: CSAVGVNEQFF.

V gene TRBV7-2 combines with J gene TRBJ1-2. CDR1 and CDR2 from the germline V gene are SGHTA and FQGNSA. The CDR3 loop spans 15 amino acids. The CDR3 sequence: CASSLAFGVGYGYTF.

This chain links TRBV7-2 with TRBJ2-7; the TCRdb call, TRBD1, lacks DNA for checking. The CDR3 loop spans 14 amino acids. The germline CDR1 and CDR2 sequences are SGHTA and FQGNSA. CDR3 residues: CASRVHAPTYEQYF.

The rearrangement uses TRBV20-1 and TRBJ2-7; the D call from TCRdb, TRBD1, cannot be confirmed without DNA. The CDR3 sequence is 12 residues long. Germline CDR1 DFQATT, CDR2 SNEGSKA (reference sequence). The CDR3 here is CSAGINLREQYF.

The V gene is TRBV9, the J gene TRBJ2-3; no DNA is available, so the TRBD1 call from TCRdb remains unchecked. Germline CDR1 reads SGDLS; CDR2 reads YYNGEE. CDR3 length equals 17 residues. The CDR3 loop reads CASSVRSGGGGPDTQYF.

The chain links TRBV7-2 to TRBJ1-2; no DNA is available, so the TRBD1 call from TCRdb remains unchecked. Germline CDR1 and CDR2: SGHTA and FQGNSA. The CDR3 has 16 amino acids. The CDR3 is CASSRRRDDANYGYTF.

The chain employs TRBV21-1 and TRBJ2-7. TRBV21-1 is marked as a pseudogene. The CDR3 runs to 13 residues. This chain's CDR3 is CASSKVEDYEQYF.

V usage is TRBV5-6 and J usage is TRBJ1-2. CDR1 is SGHDT, CDR2 YYEEEE, per germline. The CDR3 has 14 amino acids. CDR3 region: CASSLEQPPYGYTF.